These 14 T cell receptor beta chains came from one sample sequenced in a study of long-term antiretroviral therapy in people with HIV. The authors ran the immunoSEQ assay, v3.0, at survey level. The data were produced by immunoSEQ multiplex PCR, yet TCRdb's version contains in-frame clones alone and is incomplete. This table has 33,000 or so clones, roughly four fifths appearing once. The sample here was unsorted PBMCs, taken 0.3 years after starting antiretroviral therapy. The receptor set was obtained from a man between 18 and 29 years old with HIV.

V and J are TRBV7-9 and TRBJ2-5, with 7 nucleotides matching TRBD1. This CDR3 region has 14 residues. Looked up from germline, CDR1 is SEHNR and CDR2 is FQNEAQ (reference sequence). The V and J ends lost 5 bases and 8 bases, in that order; junction bases with no gene match: 11. The CDR3 sequence is CASSPTAGGSTQYF. The DNA of the CDR3 is TGTGCCAGCAGCCCCACGGCAGGGGGATCCACCCAGTACTTC.

The rearrangement joins TRBV10-1 to TRBJ1-5; D call uncertain. Trimming stripped 0 bases from V and 7 bases from J, with 7 bases between. This CDR3 region has 13 residues. Germline V gene lookup returns CDR1 WNHNN and CDR2 SYGVQD (reference sequence). The chain's CDR3 is CASSESSYQPQHF. CDR3 DNA sequence: TGCGCCAGCAGTGAGTCGTCCTACCAGCCCCAGCATTTT.

This clone has only a few counts. This chain joins TRBV7-2 and TRBJ2-7; no firm D call. This CDR3 contains 11 residues. Germline V lookup: CDR1 SGHTA, CDR2 FQGNSA. The V end was cut by 3 bases, the J end by 0 bases, with 0 bases between. CDR3 sequence: CASSFSYEQYF. CDR3 coding DNA: TGTGCCAGCAGCTTCTCCTACGAGCAGTACTTC.

The V and J genes are TRBV5-5 and TRBJ2-7; TRBD1 might be the D (5 bases). The CDR3 loop spans 14 amino acids. The V gene's germline CDR1 is SGHKS and CDR2 YYEKEE (reference sequence). Trimming left V 4 bases short and J 3 bases short, with 14 bases between. The CDR3 DNA reads as TGTGCCAGCAGCCTATTAGACAGCCTCTACGAGCAGTACTTC. This encodes CASSLLDSLYEQYF.

CDR3 bases: TGTGCCAGCAGTTCCACGGGACAGGGGGCCTACAATGAGCAGTTCTTC. Protein product: CASSSTGQGAYNEQFF. J is TRBJ2-1 and V is TRBV6-5; 11 bases agree with TRBD1. The germline V gene has CDR1 MNHEY and CDR2 SVGAGI. The CDR3 is 16 residues long. Trimming at V came to 4 bases and at J to 2 bases, leaving 4 bases not matched to a gene.

The chain carries TRBV6-6 and TRBJ2-6, with 7 bases fitting TRBD1. The germline CDR1 and CDR2 sequences are MNHNY and SVGAGI (reference sequence). Unmatched junction bases numbered 4, after V lost 6 bases and J lost 2 bases. The CDR3 is 15 amino acids. CDR3 in amino acids: CASSTDRAGANVLTF. In nucleotides, the CDR3 is TGTGCCAGCAGCACCGACAGGGCTGGGGCCAACGTCCTGACTTTC.

J is TRBJ2-3 and V is TRBV30, with 8 bases fitting TRBD2. Trimming cost V 2 bases and J 1 base; bases outside gene matches: 2. Germline lookup yields CDR1 GTSNPN and CDR2 SVGIG (reference sequence). The CDR3 is made up of 14 amino acids. This chain's CDR3 is CAWSSGRGTDTQYF. CDR3 sequence (DNA): TGTGCCTGGAGTAGCGGGAGAGGCACAGATACGCAGTATTTT.

This clone occurred a few times. V is TRBV10-1 and J is TRBJ1-6; D gene unclear. V lost 5 bases to trimming and J lost 8 bases, with 10 bases between them. The CDR3 length is 13 residues. CDR1 and CDR2 (germline): WNHNN, SYGVQD (reference sequence). The CDR3 DNA is TGCGCCAGCAGTCCTAACACTGATTCACCCCTCCACTTT. This codes for CASSPNTDSPLHF.

The chain couples TRBV10-3 to TRBJ1-2; D remains unclear. CDR1 is ENHRY, CDR2 SYGVKD, per germline. V shed 2 bases and J shed 4 bases, with 8 bases lying between them. The CDR3 is made up of 13 amino acids. Here the CDR3 reads CAISELKSYGYTF. The CDR3 nucleotides are TGTGCCATCAGTGAGCTGAAGAGCTATGGCTACACCTTC.

V is TRBV5-1 and J is TRBJ1-1; D is possibly TRBD1 (6 bases). Germline V gene data show CDR1 as SGHRS and CDR2 as YFSETQ. V was cut by 3 bases and J by 0 bases, with 12 bases left in between. The CDR3 loop spans 15 amino acids. CDR3 in DNA: TGCGCCAGCAGCTCATACAGGGACATGAACACTGAAGCTTTCTTT. Its protein is CASSSYRDMNTEAFF.

The chain carries TRBV10-2 and TRBJ2-7; the D call may be TRBD1 or TRBD2 (5 bases each). The CDR3 has 15 residues. The germline V gene encodes CDR1 WSHSY and CDR2 SAAADI. Deletions cut 7 bases from V and 4 bases from J, with 20 bases between. Here the CDR3 reads CASTEWGRYIYEQYF. CDR3 sequence (DNA): TGCGCCAGCACCGAATGGGGGAGATACATATACGAGCAGTACTTC.

This sequence joins TRBV6-1 and TRBJ1-3; TRBD1 might be the D (5 bases). Trimming pared 2 bases from V and 0 bases from J, leaving 11 bases between. This CDR3 has 16 amino acids. From germline, CDR1 is MNHNS and CDR2 SASEGT. DNA of the CDR3: TGTGCCAGCAGTGAAACGACAGCGAGCTCTGGAAACACCATATATTTT. Translated: CASSETTASSGNTIYF.

This chain uses TRBV18 with TRBJ1-2; D unresolved. The ends were cut back, 2 bases at V and 8 bases at J, with 12 bases in the middle. CDR1 KGHSH and CDR2 LQKENI come from the germline V gene. The CDR3 length is 13 residues. In DNA, the CDR3 is TGTGCCAGCTCACCAACGGTGGCACGAGGCTACACCTTC. Its protein product is CASSPTVARGYTF.

The chain couples TRBV19 to TRBJ2-2, with D uncertain. Germline V gene lookup returns CDR1 LNHDA and CDR2 SQIVND (reference sequence). This CDR3 is built from 12 residues. The V and J ends lost 3 bases and 10 bases respectively, with 9 bases between them. CDR3 residues: CASSIRIEELFF. The DNA of the CDR3 is TGTGCCAGTAGTATCCGGATTGAGGAGCTGTTTTTT. The variable domain in full, completed from reference TRBV19 and TRBJ2-2, reads DGGITQSPKYLFRKEGQNVTLSCEQNLNHDAMYWYRQDPGQGLRLIYYSQIVNDFQKGDIAEGYSVSREKKESFPLTVTSAQKNPTAFYLCASSIRIEELFFGEGSRLTVL.